These 2 T cell receptor beta chains came from one sample sequenced in a study of T cells in Graves' hyperthyroidism and ophthalmopathy. From RNA transcripts, TCR beta CDR3 regions were amplified. HTBI primers drove first-round RT-PCR of the TCR CDR3. TCRdb passed the multiplex PCR reads through MiXCR, listing each CDR3 protein once. The table lists roughly 250,000 distinct CDR3 sequences, roughly 22% of them singletons. Sequenced input: blood. These receptors were collected from a young man with Graves' ophthalmopathy.

In its sample, this clonotype was seen many times. The chain carries TRBV6-2 or TRBV6-3 and TRBJ2-3; TRBD2 is a possible D gene (6 bases). Germline V gives CDR1 MNHEY, CDR2 SVGEGT. V was cut by 0 bases and J by 6 bases, with 13 bases left in between. This CDR3 has 15 residues. The CDR3 sequence: CASSYSKAGPDTQYF. The CDR3 DNA is TGTGCCAGCAGTTACTCGAAGGCGGGGCCCGATACGCAGTATTTT.

This clonotype was observed a few times. The junction and the germline gene differ at one end; a read error may be behind it. V and J are TRBV12-5 and TRBJ1-1; the D gene is possibly TRBD1 (6 bases). This CDR3 spans 15 amino acids. Germline CDR1 LGHNT, CDR2 FRNRAP. CDR3 DNA: TGTGCTAGTGGCATTTGGGCTACAGGGAACCCTGAAGCTTTCTTT. Encoded protein: CASGIWATGNPEAFF.